What follows are 11 T cell receptor beta chains derived from one specimen sequenced in a study of blood T cells in healthy people across ages. A second PCR of 7 to 11 cycles used a sample-barcoded 5' primer and a J-beta primer mix. TCRdb analysed the 5' RACE reads with MiXCR anew, one entry per CDR3 protein. The sample has some 1,800,000 distinct CDR3 sequences; about two fifths are singletons. The sequenced sample consisted of blood. Source of these receptors: a human donor in good health.

V gene TRBV18 combines with J gene TRBJ2-1; TRBD1 aligns across 7 bases. With V trimmed by 5 bases and J by 0 bases, 10 bases remained unmatched. The CDR3 spans 17 residues. Germline loops: CDR1 KGHSH, CDR2 LQKENI. The CDR3 loop reads CASSSRQGSGSYNEQFF. DNA of the CDR3: TGTGCCAGCTCATCTAGACAGGGTTCGGGCTCCTACAATGAGCAGTTCTTC.

This clonotype was picked up many times. This chain connects TRBV20-1 to TRBJ2-1; perhaps D is TRBD1 or TRBD2 (5 bases each). The V end was cut by 0 bases, the J end by 4 bases, with 16 bases between. The germline gives CDR1 DFQATT, CDR2 SNEGSKA (reference sequence). This CDR3 has 16 residues. The CDR3: CSARDQGSGAYNEQFF. The CDR3 DNA follows: TGCAGTGCTAGAGATCAAGGGAGTGGGGCTTACAATGAGCAGTTCTTC.

The rearrangement uses TRBV24-1 and TRBJ2-1, with 7 bases that match TRBD2. Germline V gives CDR1 KGHDR, CDR2 SFDVKD. V dropped 3 bases and J dropped 8; count of bases not matched to a gene: 15. The CDR3 has 17 amino acids. The CDR3 reads CATSDRAGRGIGYEQFF. Written as DNA, the CDR3 is TGTGCCACCAGTGATCGGGCGGGGAGGGGAATCGGCTATGAGCAGTTCTTC.

This clonotype was found a few times. The chain is built from TRBV29-1 and TRBJ2-1; 12 positions agree with TRBD2. This CDR3 has 14 amino acids. V was clipped by 7 bases and J by 5 bases; unmatched bases: 6. Germline lookup yields CDR1 SQVTM and CDR2 ANQGSEA. CDR3 amino acids: CSASGLAGHNEQFF. For the CDR3, the DNA is TGCAGCGCATCCGGACTAGCGGGGCACAATGAGCAGTTCTTC.

The rearrangement links TRBV29-1 to TRBJ2-1, with D possibly TRBD2 on 6 matching bases. Trimming shortened V by 4 bases and J by 9 bases, and 13 bases separated the two germline ends. The CDR3 is made up of 12 amino acids. The V gene's germline CDR1 is SQVTM and CDR2 ANQGSEA. CDR3 sequence (DNA): TGCAGCGTTGCTTCGGGAGATGGTGAGCAGTTCTTC. Protein product: CSVASGDGEQFF.

This clonotype came up many times. The rearrangement joins TRBV18 to TRBJ1-1; D remains ambiguous. Germline CDR1 is KGHSH and CDR2 is LQKENI. Trimming removed 3 bases from V and 1 base from J, with 6 bases in between. The CDR3 spans 13 residues. CDR3 DNA: TGTGCCAGCTCACCCCAGAAGAACACTGAAGCTTTCTTT. Translated, it gives CASSPQKNTEAFF.

Turning to this clonotype: One end of the junction does not line up with germline, which may come from a read error. The V gene is TRBV7-9, the J gene TRBJ2-7; the match to TRBD2 covers 15 bases. The CDR3 extends over 20 amino acids. Germline V gene data show CDR1 as SEHNR and CDR2 as FQNEAQ (reference sequence). The CDR3 DNA follows: TGTGCTAGCAGCTCCCAAGGACTAGCGGGGGGGCGGAGCTCCTACAATGAGCAGTACTTC. Protein product: CASSSQGLAGGRSSYNEQYF.

The V gene is TRBV12-3 or TRBV12-4, the J gene TRBJ1-2; 8 bases match TRBD1. V lost 2 bases to trimming and J lost 11 bases; unmatched junction nucleotides: 7. This CDR3 contains 13 residues. For the CDR3, the DNA is TGTGCCAGCAGTTTAAACAGGGGGTTGGAGTACACCTTC. Protein: CASSLNRGLEYTF.

A note on this clonotype: A much larger clone is a single base away; this may be a read error. V is TRBV29-1 and J is TRBJ2-7, with TRBD2 matching 8 bases. Germline-derived CDR1 and CDR2 are SQVTM and ANQGSEA. CDR3 size: 14 residues. The CDR3 DNA reads as TGCAGCATTGAGGTGGCGGGGGGAACCTACGAGCAGTACTTC. Translation: CSIEVAGGTYEQYF.

The chain recombines TRBV5-1 with TRBJ2-1; 10 bases align to TRBD2. V was clipped by 1 base and J by 6 bases; unmatched bases: 4. The CDR3 covers 15 residues. Germline loops: CDR1 SGHRS, CDR2 YFSETQ. The CDR3 DNA is TGCGCCAGCAGCTTGTACCAGCGGGGGGGCAATGAGCAGTTCTTC. Translated: CASSLYQRGGNEQFF.

Turning to this clonotype: A much larger clonotype is one base distant, so this may be a read error. CDR3 region: CASSTQGDQLQHF. In nucleotides, the CDR3 is TGTGCCAGCAGTACTCAGGGAGATCAGCTCCAGCATTTT. V is TRBV7-2 and J is TRBJ1-5; D perhaps matches TRBD1 (5 bases). CDR3 length: 13 amino acids. Germline values: CDR1 SGHTA, CDR2 FQGNSA. Looking up the rest from reference TRBV7-2 and TRBJ1-5 gives the full variable domain: GAGVSQSPSNKVTEKGKDVELRCDPISGHTALYWYRQSLGQGLEFLIYFQGNSAPDKSGLPSDRFSAERTGGSVSTLTIQRTQQEDSAVYLCASSTQGDQLQHFGDGTRLSIL.